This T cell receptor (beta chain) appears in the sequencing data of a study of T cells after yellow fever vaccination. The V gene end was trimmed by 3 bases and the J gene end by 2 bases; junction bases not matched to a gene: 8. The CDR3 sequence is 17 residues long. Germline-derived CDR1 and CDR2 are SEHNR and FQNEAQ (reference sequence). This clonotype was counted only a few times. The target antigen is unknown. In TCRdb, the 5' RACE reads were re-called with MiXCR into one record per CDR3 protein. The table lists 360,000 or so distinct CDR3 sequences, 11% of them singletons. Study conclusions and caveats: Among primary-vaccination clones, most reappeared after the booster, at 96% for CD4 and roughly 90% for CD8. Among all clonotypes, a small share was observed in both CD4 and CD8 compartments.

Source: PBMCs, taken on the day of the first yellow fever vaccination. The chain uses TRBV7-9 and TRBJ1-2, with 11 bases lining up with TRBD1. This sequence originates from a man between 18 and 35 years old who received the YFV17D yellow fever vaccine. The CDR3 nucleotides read TGTGCCAGCAGCTTTAGAGGGACAGGGGGTTTAAACTATGGCTACACCTTC. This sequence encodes CASSFRGTGGLNYGYTF.